One sample yielded the 2 T cell receptor beta chains listed below, sequenced in a study of blood T cell repertoires in COVID-19. Data came from immunoSEQ multiplex PCR; TCRdb stores just in-frame clones and leaves some out. Counted here are fewer than 250,000 clones, 70% to 90% occurring once; the ten biggest clones make up roughly 12%. The material sequenced was peripheral blood. Receptors were obtained from a man aged 45-65 years with COVID-19, enrolled during active disease.

CDR3 coding DNA: TGTGCCAGCATGGGGGCGGGGGTATACAATGAGCAGTTCTTC. The encoded protein is CASMGAGVYNEQFF. This chain links TRBV4-2 with TRBJ2-1; D might be TRBD2 (7 bases). Deletions cut 7 bases from V and 4 bases from J, with 14 bases between. The length of the CDR3 is 14 residues. Germline CDR1 is LGHNA and CDR2 is YNFKEQ.

This clone was observed a handful of times. The chain joins TRBV28 to TRBJ1-5, with TRBD1 matching over 8 bases. The germline CDR1 and CDR2 sequences are MDHEN and SYDVKM. The junction had 7 bases not matched to a gene; V was cut back by 5 bases and J by 7 bases. The CDR3 length is 14 residues. CDR3 region: CASSPRTGWQPQHF. CDR3 DNA: TGTGCCAGCAGTCCAAGGACAGGGTGGCAGCCCCAGCATTTT.